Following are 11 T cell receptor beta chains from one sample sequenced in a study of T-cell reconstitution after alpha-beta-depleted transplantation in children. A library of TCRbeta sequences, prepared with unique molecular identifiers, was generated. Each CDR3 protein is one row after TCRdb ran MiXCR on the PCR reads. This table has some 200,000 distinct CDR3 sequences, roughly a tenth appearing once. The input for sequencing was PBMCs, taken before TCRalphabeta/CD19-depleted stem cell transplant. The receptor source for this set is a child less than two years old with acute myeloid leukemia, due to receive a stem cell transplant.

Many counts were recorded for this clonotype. The CDR3 region has the DNA TGCAGTGCCAACCCTAGCGGGAGAGGGGAGACCCAGTACTTC. Translated, it gives CSANPSGRGETQYF. V usage is TRBV20-1 and J usage is TRBJ2-5; TRBD2 matches at 10 bases. V lost 6 bases and J lost 5; bases outside the gene matches: 9. This CDR3 comprises 14 residues. Germline V lookup: CDR1 DFQATT, CDR2 SNEGSKA (reference sequence).

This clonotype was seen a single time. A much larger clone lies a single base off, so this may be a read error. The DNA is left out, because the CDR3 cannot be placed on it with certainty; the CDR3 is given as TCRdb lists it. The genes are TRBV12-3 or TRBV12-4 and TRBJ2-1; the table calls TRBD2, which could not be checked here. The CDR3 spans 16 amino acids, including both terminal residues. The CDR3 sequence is CASSFGSGISYNEKFF.

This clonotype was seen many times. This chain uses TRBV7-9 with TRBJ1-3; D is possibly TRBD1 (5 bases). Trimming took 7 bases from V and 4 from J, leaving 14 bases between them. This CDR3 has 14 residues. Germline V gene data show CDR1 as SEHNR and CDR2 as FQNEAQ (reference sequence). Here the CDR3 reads CASILRDGGNTIYF. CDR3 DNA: TGTGCCAGCATCCTCCGGGACGGCGGAAACACCATATATTTT.

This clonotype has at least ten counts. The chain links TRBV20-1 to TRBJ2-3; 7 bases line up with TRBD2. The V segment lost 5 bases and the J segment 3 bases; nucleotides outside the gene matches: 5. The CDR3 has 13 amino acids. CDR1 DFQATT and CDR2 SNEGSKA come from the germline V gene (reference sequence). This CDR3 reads CSAPRLATDTQYF. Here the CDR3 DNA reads TGCAGTGCTCCCCGACTAGCAACAGATACGCAGTATTTT.

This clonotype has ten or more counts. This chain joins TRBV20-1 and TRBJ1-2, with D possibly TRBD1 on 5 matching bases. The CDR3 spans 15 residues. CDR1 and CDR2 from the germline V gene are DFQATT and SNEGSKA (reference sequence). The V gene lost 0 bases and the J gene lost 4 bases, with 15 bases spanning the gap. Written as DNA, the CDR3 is TGCAGTGCTAGAGAACGGGGCACATACCCCTATGGCTACACCTTC. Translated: CSARERGTYPYGYTF.

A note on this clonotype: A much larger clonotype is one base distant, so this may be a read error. The CDR3 is CASSALTVIQETQHF. The CDR3 coding sequence is TGTGCCAGCAGTGCCCTGACGGTGATCCAAGAGACCCAGCACTTC. The chain has TRBV25-1 and TRBJ2-5; unclear D gene. Germline values: CDR1 MGHDK, CDR2 SYGVNS. The CDR3 has 15 residues. Full variable domain (remainder filled in from reference TRBV25-1 and TRBJ2-5): EADIYQTPRYLVIGTGKKITLECSQTMGHDKMYWYQQDPGMELHLIHYSYGVNSTEKGDLSSESTVSRIRTEHFPLTLESARPSHTSQYLCASSALTVIQETQHFGPGTRLLVL.

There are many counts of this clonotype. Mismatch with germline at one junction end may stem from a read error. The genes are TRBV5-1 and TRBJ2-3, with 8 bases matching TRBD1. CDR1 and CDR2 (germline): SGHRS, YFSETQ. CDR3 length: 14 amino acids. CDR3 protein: CASSLQGDTDTQYF. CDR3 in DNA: TGTGCCAGCAGCTTACAGGGGGACACAGATACGCAGTATTTT.

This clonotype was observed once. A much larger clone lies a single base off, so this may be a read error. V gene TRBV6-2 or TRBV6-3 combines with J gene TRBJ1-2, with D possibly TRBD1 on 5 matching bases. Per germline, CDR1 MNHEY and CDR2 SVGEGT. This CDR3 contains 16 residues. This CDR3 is CASSLPQGDLQYGDTF. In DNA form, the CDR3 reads TGTGCCAGCAGTTTGCCTCAAGGGGACCTTCAGTATGGCGACACCTTC.

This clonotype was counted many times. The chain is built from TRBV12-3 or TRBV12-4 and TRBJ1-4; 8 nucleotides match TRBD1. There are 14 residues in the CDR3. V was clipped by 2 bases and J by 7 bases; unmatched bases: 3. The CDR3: CASSLRTGREKLFF. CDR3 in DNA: TGTGCCAGCAGTTTAAGGACAGGGCGTGAAAAACTGTTTTTT.

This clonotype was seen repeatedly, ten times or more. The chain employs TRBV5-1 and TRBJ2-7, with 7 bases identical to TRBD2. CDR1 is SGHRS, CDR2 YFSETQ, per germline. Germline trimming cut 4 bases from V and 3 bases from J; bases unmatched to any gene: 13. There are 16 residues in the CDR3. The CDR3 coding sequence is TGCGCCAGCAGCCCCCTATTGGCGGGAGACATCTACGAGCAGTACTTC. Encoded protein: CASSPLLAGDIYEQYF. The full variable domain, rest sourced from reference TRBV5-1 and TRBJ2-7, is KAGVTQTPRYLIKTRGQQVTLSCSPISGHRSVSWYQQTPGQGLQFLFEYFSETQRNKGNFPGRFSGRQFSNSRSEMNVSTLELGDSALYLCASSPLLAGDIYEQYFGPGTRLTVT.

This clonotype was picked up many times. The CDR3 DNA reads TGTGCCAGCAGGCAGGGACAGCTCACAGATACGCAGTATTTT. Translation: CASRQGQLTDTQYF. V and J are TRBV2 and TRBJ2-3; 7 bases align to TRBD1. This CDR3 has 14 residues. The germline V gene encodes CDR1 SNHLY and CDR2 FYNNEI. With V trimmed by 6 bases and J by 2 bases, 5 bases remained unmatched.